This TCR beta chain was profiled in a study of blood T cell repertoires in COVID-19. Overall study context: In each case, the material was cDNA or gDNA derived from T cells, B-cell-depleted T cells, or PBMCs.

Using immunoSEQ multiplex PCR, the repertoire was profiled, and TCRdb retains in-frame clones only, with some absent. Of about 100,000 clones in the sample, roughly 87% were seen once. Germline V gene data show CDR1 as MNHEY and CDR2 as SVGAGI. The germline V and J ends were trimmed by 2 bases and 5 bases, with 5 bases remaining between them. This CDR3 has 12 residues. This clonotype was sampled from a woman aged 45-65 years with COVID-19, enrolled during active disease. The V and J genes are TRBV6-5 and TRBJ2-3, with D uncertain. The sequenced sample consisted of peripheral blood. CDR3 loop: CASSYDLDTQYF. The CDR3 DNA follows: TGTGCCAGCAGTTACGACTTAGATACGCAGTATTTT.